What follows is one T cell receptor beta chain and its context. Only in-frame clones appear in the TCRdb table, and some are missing; sequencing was by immunoSEQ multiplex PCR. The data show some 190,000 clones, roughly 85% seen once. In germline, CDR1 is LNHDA, CDR2 SQIVND (reference sequence). V lost 6 bases to trimming and J lost 4 bases; unmatched junction nucleotides: 5. This CDR3 comprises 14 residues. The data were taken from a study of blood T cell repertoires in COVID-19. This TCR came from a woman aged 55-75 years with acute or convalescent COVID-19. Sequencing used peripheral blood. The chain carries TRBV19 and TRBJ2-2; TRBD1 aligns across 7 bases. The CDR3 nucleotides are TGTGCCAGTAGCATAACAGGGGTCACCGGGGAGCTGTTTTTT. Its protein product is CASSITGVTGELFF.